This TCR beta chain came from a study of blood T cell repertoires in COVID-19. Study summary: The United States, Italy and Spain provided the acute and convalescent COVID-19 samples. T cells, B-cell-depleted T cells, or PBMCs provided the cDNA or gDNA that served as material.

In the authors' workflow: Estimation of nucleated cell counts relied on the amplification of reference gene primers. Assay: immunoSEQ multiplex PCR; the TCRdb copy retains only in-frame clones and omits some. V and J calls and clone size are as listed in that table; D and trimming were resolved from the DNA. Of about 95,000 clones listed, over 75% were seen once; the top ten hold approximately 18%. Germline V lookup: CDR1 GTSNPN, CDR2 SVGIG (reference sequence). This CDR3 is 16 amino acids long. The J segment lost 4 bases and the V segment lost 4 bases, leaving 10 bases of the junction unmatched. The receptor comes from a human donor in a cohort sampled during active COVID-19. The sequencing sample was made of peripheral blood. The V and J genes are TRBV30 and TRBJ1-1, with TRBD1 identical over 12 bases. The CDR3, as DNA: TGTGCCTGGAAGGCCGGGACAGGGGGCATCGGCACTGAAGCTTTCTTT. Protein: CAWKAGTGGIGTEAFF.